This T cell receptor beta chain was profiled in a study of cytomegalovirus exposure and HLA in healthy donors. The table lists this clone with a few counts. Clones were sequenced by immunoSEQ multiplex PCR, and TCRdb holds only the in-frame ones, with some missing. The top ten clones hold about 12% of a sample with about 90,000 clones, approximately 84% of them seen once. The V gene's germline CDR1 is SEHNR and CDR2 FQNEAQ (reference sequence). Between the trimmed V and J ends, which lost 0 bases and 3 bases, there was a span of 11 bases. The CDR3 extends over 16 amino acids. Sequencing was carried out using PBMCs. The J gene is TRBJ1-4, the V gene TRBV7-9; D perhaps matches TRBD1 (6 bases). The receptor was derived from a woman aged 18 to 35 in good health and CMV-seropositive. The CDR3 DNA sequence: TGTGCCAGCAGCTTAGCGGGGGGGGCCTCTAATGAAAAACTGTTTTTT. It specifies CASSLAGGASNEKLFF. Complete variable domain (other parts from reference TRBV7-9 and TRBJ1-4): DTGVSQNPRHKITKRGQNVTFRCDPISEHNRLYWYRQTLGQGPEFLTYFQNEAQLEKSRLLSDRFSAERPKGSFSTLEIQRTEQGDSAMYLCASSLAGGASNEKLFFGSGTQLSVL.